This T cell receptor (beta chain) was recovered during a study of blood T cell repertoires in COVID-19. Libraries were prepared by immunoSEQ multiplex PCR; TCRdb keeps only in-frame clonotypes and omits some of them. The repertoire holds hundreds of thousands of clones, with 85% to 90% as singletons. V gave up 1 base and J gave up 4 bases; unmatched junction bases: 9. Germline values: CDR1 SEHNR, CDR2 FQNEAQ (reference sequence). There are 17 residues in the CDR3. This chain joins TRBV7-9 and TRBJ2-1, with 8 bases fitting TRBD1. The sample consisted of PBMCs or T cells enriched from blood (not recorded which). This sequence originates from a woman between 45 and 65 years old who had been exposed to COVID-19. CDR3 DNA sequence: TGTGCCAGCAGCTTAGAATTGCTTGGGACAGGTTACAATGAGCAGTTCTTC. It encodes CASSLELLGTGYNEQFF.